This T cell receptor (beta chain) was sequenced during a study of blood T cells in healthy people across ages. Study-level results: There were more naive CD4+ cells and higher diversity in long-lived donors than in aged donors.

PCR was performed a second time for about 7 to 12 cycles using a sample-barcoded 5' primer and a J-beta primer mix. From the 5' RACE reads, TCRdb called clonotypes with MiXCR, one entry per CDR3 protein. In the table there are around 800,000 distinct CDR3 sequences, about 42% of which are singletons. This clonotype has only a few counts. What it binds is unknown. A much larger clone differs by one base, so this may be a read error. All donors came from Russia, were Caucasian and healthy, and spanned ages roughly 6 to 95. This receptor was taken from a man aged 55 to 70 in good health. Sequenced: blood.

Here the CDR3 DNA reads TGCGCCAGCAGCACTCCATCCGGGACAGGAGATCCCCGTAGGGATGAGCAGTACTTC. This gives the protein CASSTPSGTGDPRRDEQYF. The chain uses TRBV4-1 and TRBJ2-1; 8 nucleotides align to TRBD1. The DNA matches TRBJ2-7 better at its end, which makes the J call doubtful. The CDR3 extends over 19 amino acids. The germline CDR1 and CDR2 sequences are MGHRA and YSYEKL.